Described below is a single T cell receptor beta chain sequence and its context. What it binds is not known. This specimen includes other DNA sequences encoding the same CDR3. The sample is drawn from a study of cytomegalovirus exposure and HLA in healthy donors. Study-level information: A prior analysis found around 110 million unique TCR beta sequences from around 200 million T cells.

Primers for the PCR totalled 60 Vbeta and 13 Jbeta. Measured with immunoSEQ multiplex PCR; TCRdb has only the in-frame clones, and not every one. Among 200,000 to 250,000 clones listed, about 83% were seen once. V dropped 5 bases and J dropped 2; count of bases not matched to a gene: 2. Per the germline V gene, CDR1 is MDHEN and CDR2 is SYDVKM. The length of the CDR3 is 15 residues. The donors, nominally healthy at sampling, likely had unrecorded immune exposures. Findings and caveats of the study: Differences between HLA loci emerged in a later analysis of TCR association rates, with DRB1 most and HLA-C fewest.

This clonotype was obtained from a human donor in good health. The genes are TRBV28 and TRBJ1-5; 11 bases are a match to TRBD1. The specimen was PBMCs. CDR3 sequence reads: CASSGQGAGNQPQHF. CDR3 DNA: TGTGCCAGCAGTGGACAGGGGGCCGGCAATCAGCCCCAGCATTTT.